The entry that follows covers one TCR beta chain sequence. Its cognate antigen is unknown. This specimen comes from a study of cytomegalovirus exposure and HLA in healthy donors. Whole-study findings and limits: A later analysis reportedly found fewer N-insertions in an Asian-associated ancestry cluster than the roughly 670-donor mean.

In the PCR, 60 Vbeta and 13 Jbeta primers were used. In the authors' workflow: Around 80 million unique TCR beta chains, about 11 million of them shared, were counted by a later analysis. Profiled with immunoSEQ multiplex PCR; TCRdb holds only in-frame clones, not every one. V and J calls and clone size are as listed in that table; D and trimming were resolved from the DNA. This table has approximately 160,000 clones, under 85% appearing once. CDR1 is SGHRS and CDR2 is YFSETQ in the germline V gene. This CDR3 contains 15 residues. The junction had 5 bases not matched to a gene; V was cut back by 2 bases and J by 4 bases.

The sequencing sample was made of PBMCs. The chain is built from TRBV5-1 and TRBJ2-5; TRBD2 agrees at 10 bases. The sequence derives from a woman in her 30s in good health and CMV-seronegative. The CDR3 DNA is TGCGCCAGCAGCTTAGCGGGGGGGCCCAGAGAGACCCAGTACTTC. Its translation: CASSLAGGPRETQYF.